This TCR beta chain was identified in a study of OX40 agonist ivuxolimab in advanced cancers. Notes on the study in general: In the 0.1-3.0 mg/kg groups, partial responders showed among the lowest expansion. With doses of 0.1 to 3.0 mg/kg, CD4+ and CD8+ blood T cells had undergone clonal expansion by week 6. Expanded clones were, on average, more numerous in CD8+ T cells than in CD4+.

Sequencing was performed with immunoSEQ multiplex PCR; in TCRdb, only in-frame clones are kept and a portion is missing. The data show roughly 41,000 clones, about 89% seen once. Turning to this clone: Its target is unknown.

V was trimmed by 3 bases and J by 9 bases, leaving 5 bases between them. The CDR3 spans 11 residues. The germline V gene has CDR1 LNHNV and CDR2 YYDKDF (reference sequence). The sequence was collected from an adult with an advanced solid tumor such as melanoma, head and neck, liver or kidney cancer. This specimen consisted of CD4+ or CD8+ T cells sorted from blood, obtained in a trial of the OX40 agonist ivuxolimab. The chain has TRBV15 and TRBJ2-2; D is undetermined. This CDR3 is CATSSSRELFF. The CDR3 DNA sequence: TGTGCCACCAGCAGTTCAAGGGAGCTGTTTTTT.